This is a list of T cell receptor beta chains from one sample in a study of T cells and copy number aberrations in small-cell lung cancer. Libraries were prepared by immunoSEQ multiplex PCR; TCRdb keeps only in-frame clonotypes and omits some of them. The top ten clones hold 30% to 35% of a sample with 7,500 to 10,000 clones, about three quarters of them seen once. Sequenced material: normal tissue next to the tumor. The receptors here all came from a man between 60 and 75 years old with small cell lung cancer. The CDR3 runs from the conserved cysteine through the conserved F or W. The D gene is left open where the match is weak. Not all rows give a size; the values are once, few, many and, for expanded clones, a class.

CDR3nt: TGTGCTAGCAGTGGGACTAGCGGGAGTGGGACCGGGGAGCTGTTTTTT; CDR3aa: CASSGTSGSGTGELFF; j_gene: TRBJ2-2; d_gene: TRBD2; v_gene: TRBV28; abundance: -
CDR3nt: TGTGCCAGCTCACCACCCGTAAGGGGCGGGGGTTCCTACGAGCAGTACTTC; CDR3aa: CASSPPVRGGGSYEQYF; j_gene: TRBJ2-7; d_gene: TRBD2; v_gene: TRBV18; abundance: -
CDR3nt: TGCGCCAGCAGCTTGGTAAACAGGGGCCGCGATGAGCAGTTCTTC; CDR3aa: CASSLVNRGRDEQFF; j_gene: TRBJ2-1; d_gene: TRBD1; v_gene: TRBV5-1; abundance: -
CDR3nt: TGTGCCAGCAGCTTAACTCCCAGCGGGGTCACAGATACGCAGTATTTT; CDR3aa: CASSLTPSGVTDTQYF; j_gene: TRBJ2-3; d_gene: TRBD2; v_gene: TRBV7-3; abundance: -
CDR3nt: TGCGCCAGCAGCCAAGAGACAGGGGGGCAAGAGACCCAGTACTTC; CDR3aa: CASSQETGGQETQYF; j_gene: TRBJ2-5; d_gene: TRBD1; v_gene: TRBV4-1; abundance: -
CDR3nt: TGTGCCAGCAGTTTCGGGCTAGCGGGAGAGTTAAGTTTTCGGCAGTACTTC; CDR3aa: CASSFGLAGELSFRQYF; j_gene: TRBJ2-7; d_gene: TRBD2; v_gene: TRBV28; abundance: few
CDR3nt: TGTGCCTGGAGCCTTAGGGGACCGGCTATAGAAGCTTTCTTT; CDR3aa: CAWSLRGPAIEAFF; j_gene: TRBJ1-1; d_gene: -; v_gene: TRBV30; abundance: -
CDR3nt: TGCGCCAGCGCGGAGGACCGGAACACTGAAGCTTTCTTT; CDR3aa: CASAEDRNTEAFF; j_gene: TRBJ1-1; d_gene: -; v_gene: TRBV5-1; abundance: -
CDR3nt: TGCGCCAGCAGCTCCAGGACGGGTGGATTCTACGAGCAGTACTTC; CDR3aa: CASSSRTGGFYEQYF; j_gene: TRBJ2-7; d_gene: -; v_gene: TRBV5-1; abundance: -
CDR3nt: TGCAGCGTTGAAAGGACAGGGGCAGCAGAGACCCAGTACTTC; CDR3aa: CSVERTGAAETQYF; j_gene: TRBJ2-5; d_gene: TRBD1; v_gene: TRBV29-1; abundance: -
CDR3nt: TGTGCCAGCAGCTTGGGCCTCCAGCACGAGCAGTACTTC; CDR3aa: CASSLGLQHEQYF; j_gene: TRBJ2-7; d_gene: -; v_gene: TRBV4-2; abundance: few
CDR3nt: TGCAGCGCCGTGACAGGGGGGGTGACAGATACGCAGTATTTT; CDR3aa: CSAVTGGVTDTQYF; j_gene: TRBJ2-3; d_gene: TRBD1; v_gene: TRBV29-1; abundance: -
CDR3nt: TGTGCCAGCGCCCCCCGGACGGATGGGGCCAACGTCCTGACTTTC; CDR3aa: CASAPRTDGANVLTF; j_gene: TRBJ2-6; d_gene: -; v_gene: TRBV9; abundance: -
CDR3nt: TGTGCCAGTATGGGGGAGACCTACGAGCAGTACTTC; CDR3aa: CASMGETYEQYF; j_gene: TRBJ2-7; d_gene: -; v_gene: TRBV19; abundance: -
CDR3nt: TGTGCCAGCAGCTTCGGGACAGATAGCACAGATACGCAGTATTTT; CDR3aa: CASSFGTDSTDTQYF; j_gene: TRBJ2-3; d_gene: TRBD1; v_gene: TRBV7-9; abundance: -
CDR3nt: TGTGCCAGCAGTTATGGGAGCGGCAGGGGGCGGACCGGCTACACCTTC; CDR3aa: CASSYGSGRGRTGYTF; j_gene: TRBJ1-2; d_gene: TRBD1; v_gene: TRBV6-6; abundance: -
CDR3nt: TGTGCCAGCACCCCAGTGGGCGAACAGCCCCAGCATTTT; CDR3aa: CASTPVGEQPQHF; j_gene: TRBJ1-5; d_gene: -; v_gene: TRBV6-6; abundance: -
CDR3nt: TGTGCCAGCAGTGAAACGGGGATTAGCACAGATACGCAGTATTTT; CDR3aa: CASSETGISTDTQYF; j_gene: TRBJ2-3; d_gene: -; v_gene: TRBV2; abundance: -
CDR3nt: TGTGCCAGCAGCGGAGACGGGGGACGGCAGGGACTTCTCACAGATACGCAGTATTTT; CDR3aa: CASSGDGGRQGLLTDTQYF; j_gene: TRBJ2-3; d_gene: -; v_gene: TRBV4-2; abundance: -
CDR3nt: TGTGCCAGCTCACCGGTGGTTGCGGAGACCCAGTACTTC; CDR3aa: CASSPVVAETQYF; j_gene: TRBJ2-5; d_gene: -; v_gene: TRBV18; abundance: -
CDR3nt: TGTGCCAGCAGCCGTGGGACAGGGGACTCTGGAAACACCATATATTTT; CDR3aa: CASSRGTGDSGNTIYF; j_gene: TRBJ1-3; d_gene: TRBD1; v_gene: TRBV5-6; abundance: -
CDR3nt: TGCGCCAGCAATCAAGGGGGGCGGAACTATGGCTACACCTTC; CDR3aa: CASNQGGRNYGYTF; j_gene: TRBJ1-2; d_gene: -; v_gene: TRBV5-1; abundance: -
CDR3nt: TGTGCCAGCAGTTACTCGACAGGGGTAGACGGCTACACCTTC; CDR3aa: CASSYSTGVDGYTF; j_gene: TRBJ1-2; d_gene: TRBD1; v_gene: TRBV6-5; abundance: -
CDR3nt: TGTGCCAGCTTAGTATGGGGGTCTAGGTCGGGGGAGCAGTACTTC; CDR3aa: CASLVWGSRSGEQYF; j_gene: TRBJ2-5; d_gene: -; v_gene: TRBV6-1; abundance: -
CDR3nt: TGTGCCAGCAGCCAAGGGGACAGGAGGAGCACAGATACGCAGTATTTT; CDR3aa: CASSQGDRRSTDTQYF; j_gene: TRBJ2-3; d_gene: TRBD1; v_gene: TRBV4-2; abundance: -
CDR3nt: TGTGCCAGCAGTCGCCTCGCCCCCGTAGCGGCGTGGATTCAGACCCAGTACTTC; CDR3aa: CASSRLAPVAAWIQTQYF; j_gene: TRBJ2-5; d_gene: -; v_gene: TRBV5-5; abundance: -
CDR3nt: TGTGCCAGTAGTATCGGGACCGGCAGCAACATTCAGTACTTC; CDR3aa: CASSIGTGSNIQYF; j_gene: TRBJ2-4; d_gene: -; v_gene: TRBV19; abundance: -
CDR3nt: TGTGCCAGCAGTTACTCTTACCTTGCAACTAATGAAAAACTGTTTTTT; CDR3aa: CASSYSYLATNEKLFF; j_gene: TRBJ1-4; d_gene: -; v_gene: TRBV6-5; abundance: -
CDR3nt: TGTGCCTGGGGGGCCTACGAGCAGTACTTC; CDR3aa: CAWGAYEQYF; j_gene: TRBJ2-7; d_gene: -; v_gene: TRBV30; abundance: -
CDR3nt: TGTGCCAGCAGCTTAACAGGGGGCAAGACTGAAGCTTTCTTT; CDR3aa: CASSLTGGKTEAFF; j_gene: TRBJ1-1; d_gene: TRBD1; v_gene: TRBV11-2; abundance: -
CDR3nt: TGTGCCAGCAGCTTATGGACAGGGGGCGCTGAAGCTTTCTTT; CDR3aa: CASSLWTGGAEAFF; j_gene: TRBJ1-1; d_gene: TRBD1; v_gene: TRBV7-8; abundance: few
CDR3nt: TGTGCCAGCAGCACCAGACTAGGCCGAACAGATACGCAGTATTTT; CDR3aa: CASSTRLGRTDTQYF; j_gene: TRBJ2-3; d_gene: -; v_gene: TRBV7-6; abundance: few
CDR3nt: TGCGCCAGCAGCTTGGCGGTGGCCGGGGAGCTGTTTTTT; CDR3aa: CASSLAVAGELFF; j_gene: TRBJ2-2; d_gene: -; v_gene: TRBV5-1; abundance: -
CDR3nt: TGTGCCAGCGGGGTGTCGAGGGGCGAAAAACTGTTTTTT; CDR3aa: CASGVSRGEKLFF; j_gene: TRBJ1-4; d_gene: -; v_gene: TRBV2; abundance: -
CDR3nt: TGTGCCAGCAGCTTGAGAGGGGACAACTCGGCCGGGGAGCTGTTTTTT; CDR3aa: CASSLRGDNSAGELFF; j_gene: TRBJ2-2; d_gene: -; v_gene: TRBV11-2; abundance: -
CDR3nt: TGTGCCAGCAGCCCTATGGGAAACACTGAAGCTTTCTTT; CDR3aa: CASSPMGNTEAFF; j_gene: TRBJ1-1; d_gene: -; v_gene: TRBV7-9; abundance: -
CDR3nt: TGTGCCAGCAGCTTTAGGACGCTTAATGAGCAGTTCTTC; CDR3aa: CASSFRTLNEQFF; j_gene: TRBJ2-1; d_gene: -; v_gene: TRBV5-5; abundance: -
CDR3nt: TGCGCCAGCAGCCAAGGCCAGGGGGATGAAAAACTGTTTTTT; CDR3aa: CASSQGQGDEKLFF; j_gene: TRBJ1-4; d_gene: TRBD1; v_gene: TRBV4-1; abundance: few
CDR3nt: TGTGCCAGCAGTGTCGGGACCCAGTACTTC; CDR3aa: CASSVGTQYF; j_gene: TRBJ2-5; d_gene: -; v_gene: TRBV2; abundance: few
CDR3nt: TGTGCCAGCCAGCGGGAGGGAGGCGAGACCCAGTACTTC; CDR3aa: CASQREGGETQYF; j_gene: TRBJ2-5; d_gene: TRBD2; v_gene: TRBV2; abundance: once
CDR3nt: TGTGCCAGCAGTGAGGACAGGTATAGCAATCAGCCCCAGCATTTT; CDR3aa: CASSEDRYSNQPQHF; j_gene: TRBJ1-5; d_gene: TRBD1; v_gene: TRBV2; abundance: few
CDR3nt: TGTGCCAGCTCACCGGCGGACAGGCCTAACAATGAGCAGTTCTTC; CDR3aa: CASSPADRPNNEQFF; j_gene: TRBJ2-1; d_gene: TRBD1; v_gene: TRBV18; abundance: -
CDR3nt: TGTGCCAGCAGCCCCGACAGGGGCGATCGACAAGAGACCCAGTACTTC; CDR3aa: CASSPDRGDRQETQYF; j_gene: TRBJ2-5; d_gene: TRBD1; v_gene: TRBV5-4; abundance: -
CDR3nt: TGTGCCAGCAGTGAAGCGCCTGGGACTAGCTCCTACGAGCAATACTTC; CDR3aa: CASSEAPGTSSYEQYF; j_gene: TRBJ2-7; d_gene: TRBD2; v_gene: TRBV6-1; abundance: -
CDR3nt: TGTGCCAGCAGCTTGGCGGGGTTGGAGCAGTTCTTC; CDR3aa: CASSLAGLEQFF; j_gene: TRBJ2-1; d_gene: -; v_gene: TRBV5-4; abundance: -
CDR3nt: TGTGCCAGCAGCTTGACAGACCAAGCTTTCTTT; CDR3aa: CASSLTDQAFF; j_gene: TRBJ1-1; d_gene: -; v_gene: TRBV7-9; abundance: few
CDR3nt: TGTGCCAGCAGTGTAATCTCTGGAAACACCATATATTTT; CDR3aa: CASSVISGNTIYF; j_gene: TRBJ1-3; d_gene: -; v_gene: TRBV28; abundance: few
CDR3nt: TGTGCCAGTAGTCTGGGGACTAGCGGGGGAGATACGCAGTATTTT; CDR3aa: CASSLGTSGGDTQYF; j_gene: TRBJ2-3; d_gene: TRBD2; v_gene: TRBV19; abundance: once
CDR3nt: TGTGCCAGCAGAGGGACAGGTGCTACCAATCAGCCCCAGCATTTT; CDR3aa: CASRGTGATNQPQHF; j_gene: TRBJ1-5; d_gene: TRBD1; v_gene: TRBV6-1; abundance: -
CDR3nt: TGTGCCAGCAGCTCGAACTGGGGGGGATACACCGGGGAGCTGTTTTTT; CDR3aa: CASSSNWGGYTGELFF; j_gene: TRBJ2-2; d_gene: TRBD2; v_gene: TRBV7-9; abundance: medium-sized
CDR3nt: TGTGCCAGCAGCTTACGGACAGGGGGGACCGAAAAACTGTTTTTT; CDR3aa: CASSLRTGGTEKLFF; j_gene: TRBJ1-4; d_gene: TRBD1; v_gene: TRBV14; abundance: once
CDR3nt: TGTGCCAGCAGAGGACAGCTAGGATACGAGCAGTACTTC; CDR3aa: CASRGQLGYEQYF; j_gene: TRBJ2-7; d_gene: -; v_gene: TRBV2; abundance: -
CDR3nt: TGTGCCAGTAGTATTACGGAGAGCTCAGATACGCAGTATTTT; CDR3aa: CASSITESSDTQYF; j_gene: TRBJ2-3; d_gene: -; v_gene: TRBV19; abundance: -
CDR3nt: TGTGCCAGCGATAGGGACAGCCAAAGCTACGAGCAGTACTTC; CDR3aa: CASDRDSQSYEQYF; j_gene: TRBJ2-7; d_gene: TRBD1; v_gene: TRBV2; abundance: -
CDR3nt: TGTGCCAGCAGGGCATGGGCTATCCAGGGCACAGATACGCAGTATTTT; CDR3aa: CASRAWAIQGTDTQYF; j_gene: TRBJ2-3; d_gene: -; v_gene: TRBV11-2; abundance: -
CDR3nt: TGTGCCAGTAGTCCGAACAGGGGCAGAGATACGCAGTATTTT; CDR3aa: CASSPNRGRDTQYF; j_gene: TRBJ2-3; d_gene: TRBD1; v_gene: TRBV19; abundance: -
CDR3nt: TGTGCCAGCAGCTTCCCTGGGGAGACCCAGTACTTC; CDR3aa: CASSFPGETQYF; j_gene: TRBJ2-5; d_gene: -; v_gene: TRBV7-9; abundance: once
CDR3nt: TGCGCCAGCACGGGGTTTAGGAATGAGCAGTTCTTC; CDR3aa: CASTGFRNEQFF; j_gene: TRBJ2-1; d_gene: -; v_gene: TRBV10-2; abundance: once